The clone carrying this TCR beta chain has a handful of counts. Antigen: not known. This record belongs to a study of cytomegalovirus exposure and HLA in healthy donors. General study points: Altogether, about 160 TCR beta chains were recorded as cytomegalovirus-associated. It is likely that the observed cluster of highly shared sequence variants was a sequencing artifact. Cytomegalovirus status was reportedly diagnosed by the classifier with high sensitivity and specificity. Earlier results showed most TCR beta V segments being productive about 87% or about 30% of the time.

V was pared by 5 bases and J by 2 bases, with 7 bases of the junction left unmatched. CDR1 SEHNR and CDR2 FQNEAQ come from the germline V gene (reference sequence). The CDR3 contains 15 residues. It was with 60 Vbeta and 13 Jbeta primers that the PCR ran. TCRdb's table, derived via immunoSEQ multiplex PCR, lists solely in-frame clones and lacks some. The sample has some 93,000 clones; approximately 9% are singletons. The rearrangement links TRBV7-9 to TRBJ2-3; the match to TRBD2 covers 7 bases. Sample: PBMCs. The TCR was taken from a man aged 50-59 years in good health and CMV-seropositive. In DNA, the CDR3 is TGTGCCAGCAGCCCCCAAGGGAGGGACACAGATACGCAGTATTTT. Its protein product is CASSPQGRDTDTQYF.